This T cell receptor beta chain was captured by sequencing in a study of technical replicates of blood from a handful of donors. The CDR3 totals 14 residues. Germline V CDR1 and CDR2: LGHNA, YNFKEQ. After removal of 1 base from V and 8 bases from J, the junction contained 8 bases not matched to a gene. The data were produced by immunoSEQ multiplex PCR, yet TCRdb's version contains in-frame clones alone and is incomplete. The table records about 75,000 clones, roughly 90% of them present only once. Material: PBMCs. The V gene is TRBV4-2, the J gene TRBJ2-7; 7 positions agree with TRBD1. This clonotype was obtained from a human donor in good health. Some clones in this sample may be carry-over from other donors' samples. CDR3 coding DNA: TGTGCCAGCAGCCAAGCCGGGACAGATTCTCAGCAGTACTTC. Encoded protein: CASSQAGTDSQQYF.